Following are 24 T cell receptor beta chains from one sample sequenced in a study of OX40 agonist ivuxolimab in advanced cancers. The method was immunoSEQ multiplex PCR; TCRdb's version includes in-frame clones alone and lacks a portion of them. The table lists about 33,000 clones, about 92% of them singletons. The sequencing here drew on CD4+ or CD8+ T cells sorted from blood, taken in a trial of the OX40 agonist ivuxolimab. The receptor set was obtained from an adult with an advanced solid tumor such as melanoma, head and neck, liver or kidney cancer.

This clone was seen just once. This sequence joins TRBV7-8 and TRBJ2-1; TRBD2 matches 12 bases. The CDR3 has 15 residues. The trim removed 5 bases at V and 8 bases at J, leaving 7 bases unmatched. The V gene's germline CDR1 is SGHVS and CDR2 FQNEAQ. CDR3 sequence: CASSVTSGGLDEQFF. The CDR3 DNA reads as TGTGCCAGCAGCGTCACTAGCGGGGGGTTGGATGAGCAGTTCTTC. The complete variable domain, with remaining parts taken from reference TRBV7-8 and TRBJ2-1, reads GAGVSQSPRYKVAKRGQDVALRCDPISGHVSLFWYQQALGQGPEFLTYFQNEAQLDKSGLPSDRFFAERPEGSVSTLKIQRTQQEDSAVYLCASSVTSGGLDEQFFGPGTRLTVL.

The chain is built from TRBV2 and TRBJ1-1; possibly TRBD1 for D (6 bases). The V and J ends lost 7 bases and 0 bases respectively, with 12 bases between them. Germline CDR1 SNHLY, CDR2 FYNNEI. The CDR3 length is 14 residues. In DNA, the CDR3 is TGTGCCAGCAATTCCGGGGGCTTGAACACTGAAGCTTTCTTT. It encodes CASNSGGLNTEAFF.

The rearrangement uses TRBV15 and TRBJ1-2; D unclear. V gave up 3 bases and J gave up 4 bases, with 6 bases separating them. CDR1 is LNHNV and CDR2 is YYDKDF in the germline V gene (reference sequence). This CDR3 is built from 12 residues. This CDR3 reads CATSRDAYGYTF. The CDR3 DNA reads TGTGCCACCAGCAGGGACGCCTATGGCTACACCTTC.

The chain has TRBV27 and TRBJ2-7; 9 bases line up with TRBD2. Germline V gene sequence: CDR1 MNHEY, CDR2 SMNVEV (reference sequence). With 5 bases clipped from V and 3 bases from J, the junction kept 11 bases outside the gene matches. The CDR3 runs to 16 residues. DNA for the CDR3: TGTGCCAGCAGTCCCTTAGGTAGCGGGGGACTCTACGAGCAGTACTTC. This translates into CASSPLGSGGLYEQYF.

CDR3 protein: CASSYMSLYEQYF. CDR3 bases: TGTGCCAGCAGTTACATGAGCCTCTACGAGCAGTACTTC. The rearrangement joins TRBV6-6 to TRBJ2-7, with unresolved D. Trimming stripped 2 bases from V and 3 bases from J, with 8 bases between. CDR1 and CDR2 from the germline V gene are MNHNY and SVGAGI (reference sequence). The CDR3 is 13 amino acids.

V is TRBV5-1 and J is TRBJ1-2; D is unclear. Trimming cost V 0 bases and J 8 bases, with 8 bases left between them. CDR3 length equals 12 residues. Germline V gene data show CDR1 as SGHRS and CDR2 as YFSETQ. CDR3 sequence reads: CASSLDRGGYTF. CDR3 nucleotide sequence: TGCGCCAGCAGCTTGGACCGGGGAGGCTACACCTTC.

As DNA, the CDR3 is TGTGCCAGCAGCTGGTCTAGGGATTATGAGCAGTTCTTC. Amino acid sequence: CASSWSRDYEQFF. The chain carries TRBV7-6 and TRBJ2-1; D is unclear. The ends were cut back, 4 bases at V and 8 bases at J, with 12 bases in the middle. The CDR3 has 13 amino acids. Germline loops: CDR1 SGHVS, CDR2 FNYEAQ.

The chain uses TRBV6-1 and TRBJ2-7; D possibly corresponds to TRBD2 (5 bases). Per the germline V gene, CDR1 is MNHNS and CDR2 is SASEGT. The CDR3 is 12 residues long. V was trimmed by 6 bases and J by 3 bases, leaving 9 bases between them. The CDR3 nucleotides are TGTGCCAGCAGGGACTTCAGCTACGAGCAGTACTTC. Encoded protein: CASRDFSYEQYF.

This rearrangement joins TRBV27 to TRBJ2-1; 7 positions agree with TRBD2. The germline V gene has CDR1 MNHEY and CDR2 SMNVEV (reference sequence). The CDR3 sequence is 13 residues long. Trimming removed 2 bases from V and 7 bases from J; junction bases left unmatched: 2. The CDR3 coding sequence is TGTGCCAGCAGTTTAGGACTAGGAAATGAGCAGTTCTTC. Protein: CASSLGLGNEQFF.

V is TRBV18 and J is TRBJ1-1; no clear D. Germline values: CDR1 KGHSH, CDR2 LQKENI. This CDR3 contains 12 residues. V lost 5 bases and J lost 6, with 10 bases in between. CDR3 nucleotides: TGTGCCAGCTCAGGGTCCGGGGCTGAAGCTTTCTTT. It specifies CASSGSGAEAFF. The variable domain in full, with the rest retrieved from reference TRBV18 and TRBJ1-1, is NAGVMQNPRHLVRRRGQEARLRCSPMKGHSHVYWYRQLPEEGLKFMVYLQKENIIDESGMPKERFSAEFPKEGPSILRIQQVVRGDSAAYFCASSGSGAEAFFGQGTRLTVV.

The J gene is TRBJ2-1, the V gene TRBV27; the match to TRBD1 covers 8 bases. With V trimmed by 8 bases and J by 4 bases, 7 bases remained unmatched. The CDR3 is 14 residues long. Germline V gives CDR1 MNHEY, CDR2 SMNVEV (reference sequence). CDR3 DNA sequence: TGTGCCAGCCAGGACAGGGCAGGGTACAATGAGCAGTTCTTC. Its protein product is CASQDRAGYNEQFF.

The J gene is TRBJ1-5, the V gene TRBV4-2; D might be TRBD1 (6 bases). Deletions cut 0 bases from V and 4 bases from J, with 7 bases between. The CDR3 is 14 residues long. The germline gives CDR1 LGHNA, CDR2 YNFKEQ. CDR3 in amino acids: CASSQEGGNQPQHF. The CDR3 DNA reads TGTGCCAGCAGCCAAGAAGGGGGGAATCAGCCCCAGCATTTT.

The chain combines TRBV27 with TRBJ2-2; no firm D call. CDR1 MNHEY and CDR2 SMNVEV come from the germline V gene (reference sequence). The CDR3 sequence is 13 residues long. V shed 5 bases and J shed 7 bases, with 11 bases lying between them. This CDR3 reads CASSILRGGELFF. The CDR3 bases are TGTGCCAGCAGTATACTTCGCGGCGGGGAGCTGTTTTTT.

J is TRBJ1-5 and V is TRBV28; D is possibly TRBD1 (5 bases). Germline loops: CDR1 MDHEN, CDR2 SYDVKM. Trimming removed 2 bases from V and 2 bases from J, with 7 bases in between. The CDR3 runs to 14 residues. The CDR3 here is CASSLRGGNQPQHF. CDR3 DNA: TGTGCCAGCAGTTTAAGAGGGGGCAATCAGCCCCAGCATTTT.

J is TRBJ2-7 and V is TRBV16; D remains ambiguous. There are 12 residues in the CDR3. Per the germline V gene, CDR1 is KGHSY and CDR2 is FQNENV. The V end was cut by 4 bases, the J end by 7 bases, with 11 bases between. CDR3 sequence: CASSLDLGEQYF. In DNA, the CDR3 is TGTGCCAGCAGCCTAGACCTGGGTGAGCAGTACTTC.

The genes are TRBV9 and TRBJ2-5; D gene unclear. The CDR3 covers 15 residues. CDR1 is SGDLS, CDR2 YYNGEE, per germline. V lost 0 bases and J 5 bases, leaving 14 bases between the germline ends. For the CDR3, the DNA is TGTGCCAGCAGCGTAGCGAGCTCCTCCGGGGAGACCCAGTACTTC. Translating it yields CASSVASSSGETQYF.

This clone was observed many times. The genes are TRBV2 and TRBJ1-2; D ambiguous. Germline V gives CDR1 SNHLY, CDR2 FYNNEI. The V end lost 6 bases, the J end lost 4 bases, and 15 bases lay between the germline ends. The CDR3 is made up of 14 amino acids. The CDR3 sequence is CASRDRGVGYGYTF. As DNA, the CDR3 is TGTGCCAGCAGGGACCGTGGGGTTGGCTATGGCTACACCTTC.

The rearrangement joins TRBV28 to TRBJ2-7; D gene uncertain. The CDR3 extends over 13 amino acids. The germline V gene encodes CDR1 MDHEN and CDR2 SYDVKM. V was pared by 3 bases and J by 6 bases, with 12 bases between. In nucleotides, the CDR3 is TGTGCCAGCAGTTTGGTTAGGCCAGGCGAGCAGTACTTC. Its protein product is CASSLVRPGEQYF.

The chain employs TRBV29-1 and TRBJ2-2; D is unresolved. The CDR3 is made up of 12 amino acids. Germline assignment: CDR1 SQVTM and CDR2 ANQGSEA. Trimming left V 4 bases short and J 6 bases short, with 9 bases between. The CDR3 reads CSVVQSPGELFF. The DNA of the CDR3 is TGCAGCGTTGTTCAGTCCCCCGGGGAGCTGTTTTTT.

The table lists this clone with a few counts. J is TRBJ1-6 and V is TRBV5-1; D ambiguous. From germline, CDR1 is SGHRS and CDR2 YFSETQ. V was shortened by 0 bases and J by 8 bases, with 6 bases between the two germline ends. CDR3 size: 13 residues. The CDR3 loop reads CASSLDVDSPLHF. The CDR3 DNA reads TGCGCCAGCAGCTTGGATGTCGATTCACCCCTCCACTTT.

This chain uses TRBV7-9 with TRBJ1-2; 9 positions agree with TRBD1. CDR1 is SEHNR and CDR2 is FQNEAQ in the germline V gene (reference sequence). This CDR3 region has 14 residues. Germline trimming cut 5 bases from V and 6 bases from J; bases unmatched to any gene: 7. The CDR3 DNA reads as TGTGCCAGCAGCCCTAATGGACAGGGGAATGGCTACACCTTC. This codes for CASSPNGQGNGYTF.

The CDR3: CAWTRQGTGTEAFF. The CDR3, as DNA: TGTGCCTGGACCCGACAGGGCACGGGGACTGAAGCTTTCTTT. This chain uses TRBV30 with TRBJ1-1, with 7 nucleotides matching TRBD1. The CDR3 is 14 amino acids. V lost 4 bases to trimming and J lost 5 bases; unmatched junction nucleotides: 10. CDR1 is GTSNPN, CDR2 SVGIG, per germline (reference sequence).

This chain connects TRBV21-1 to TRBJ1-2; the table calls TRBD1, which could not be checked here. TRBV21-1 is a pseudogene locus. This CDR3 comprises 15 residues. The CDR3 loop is CASRGTGGFSYGYTF. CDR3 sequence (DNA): TGTGCCAGCAGAGGGACAGGGGGCTTTTCCTATGGCTACACCTTC.

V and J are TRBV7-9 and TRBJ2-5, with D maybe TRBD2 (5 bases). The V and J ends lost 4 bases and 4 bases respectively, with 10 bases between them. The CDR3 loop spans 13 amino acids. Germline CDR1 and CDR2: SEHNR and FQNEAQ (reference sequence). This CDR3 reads CASSSGLAETQYF. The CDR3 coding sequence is TGTGCCAGCAGCTCTGGGCTAGCAGAGACCCAGTACTTC.